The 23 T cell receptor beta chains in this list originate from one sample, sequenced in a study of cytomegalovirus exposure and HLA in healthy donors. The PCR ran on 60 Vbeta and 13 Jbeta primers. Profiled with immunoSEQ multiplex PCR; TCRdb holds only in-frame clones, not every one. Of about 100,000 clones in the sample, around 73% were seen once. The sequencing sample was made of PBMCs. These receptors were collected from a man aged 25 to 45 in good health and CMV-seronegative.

CDR3 in amino acids: CAWSAASGLVSNEQFF. Written as DNA, the CDR3 is TGTGCCTGGAGTGCAGCCTCCGGACTAGTGTCCAATGAGCAGTTCTTC. The J gene is TRBJ2-1, the V gene TRBV30; 7 bases map to TRBD2. The CDR3 runs 16 residues. The trim removed 1 base at V and 6 bases at J, leaving 12 bases unmatched. Germline values: CDR1 GTSNPN, CDR2 SVGIG (reference sequence).

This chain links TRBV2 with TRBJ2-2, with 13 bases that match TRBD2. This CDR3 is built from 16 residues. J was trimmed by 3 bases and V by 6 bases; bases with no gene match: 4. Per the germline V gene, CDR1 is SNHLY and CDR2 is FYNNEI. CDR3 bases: TGTGCCAGCAGGGATACTAGCGGGAGGGACACCGGGGAGCTGTTTTTT. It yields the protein CASRDTSGRDTGELFF.

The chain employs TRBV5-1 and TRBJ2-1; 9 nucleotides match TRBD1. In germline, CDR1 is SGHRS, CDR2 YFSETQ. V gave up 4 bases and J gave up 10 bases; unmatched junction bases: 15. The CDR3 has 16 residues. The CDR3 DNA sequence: TGCGCCAGCAGCCGTAACCGGGACAGGGCGATGGACGAGCAGTTCTTC. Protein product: CASSRNRDRAMDEQFF.

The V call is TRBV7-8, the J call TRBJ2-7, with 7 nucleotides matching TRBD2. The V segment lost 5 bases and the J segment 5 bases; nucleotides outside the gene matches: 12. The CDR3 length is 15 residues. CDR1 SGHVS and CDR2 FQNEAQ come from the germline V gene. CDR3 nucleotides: TGTGCCAGCAGCCGTCCCCCGGGGGGAGTGAACGAGCAGTACTTC. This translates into CASSRPPGGVNEQYF.

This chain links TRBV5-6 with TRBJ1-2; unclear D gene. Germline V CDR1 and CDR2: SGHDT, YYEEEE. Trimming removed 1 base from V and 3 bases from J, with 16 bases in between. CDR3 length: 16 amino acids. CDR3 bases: TGTGCCAGCAGCTTGTATAGAGGAGATGCTCACTATGGCTACACCTTC. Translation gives CASSLYRGDAHYGYTF.

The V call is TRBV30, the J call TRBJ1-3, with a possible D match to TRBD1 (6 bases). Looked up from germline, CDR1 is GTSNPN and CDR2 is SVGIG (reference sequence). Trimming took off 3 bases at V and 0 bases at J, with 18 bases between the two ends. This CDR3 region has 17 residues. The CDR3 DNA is TGTGCCTGGAGCAGGGGTGTCAGGAGGAGCTCTGGAAACACCATATATTTT. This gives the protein CAWSRGVRRSSGNTIYF.

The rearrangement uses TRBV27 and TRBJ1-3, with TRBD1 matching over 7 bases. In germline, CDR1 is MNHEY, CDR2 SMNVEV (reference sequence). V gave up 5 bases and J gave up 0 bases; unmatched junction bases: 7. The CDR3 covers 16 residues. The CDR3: CASSGRQGGSGNTIYF. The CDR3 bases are TGTGCCAGCAGTGGAAGACAGGGCGGCTCTGGAAACACCATATATTTT.

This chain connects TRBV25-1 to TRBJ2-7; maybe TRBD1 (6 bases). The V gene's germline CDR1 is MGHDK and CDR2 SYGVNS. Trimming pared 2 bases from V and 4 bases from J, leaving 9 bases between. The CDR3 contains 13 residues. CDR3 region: CASSEPQGYEQYF. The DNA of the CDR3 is TGTGCCAGCAGTGAACCCCAGGGGTACGAGCAGTACTTC.

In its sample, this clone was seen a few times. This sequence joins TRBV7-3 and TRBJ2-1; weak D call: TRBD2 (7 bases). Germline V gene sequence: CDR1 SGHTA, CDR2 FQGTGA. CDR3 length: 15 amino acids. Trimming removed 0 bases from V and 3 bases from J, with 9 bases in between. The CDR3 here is CASSLTGGDYNEQFF. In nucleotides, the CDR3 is TGTGCCAGCAGCTTAACAGGGGGGGACTACAATGAGCAGTTCTTC.

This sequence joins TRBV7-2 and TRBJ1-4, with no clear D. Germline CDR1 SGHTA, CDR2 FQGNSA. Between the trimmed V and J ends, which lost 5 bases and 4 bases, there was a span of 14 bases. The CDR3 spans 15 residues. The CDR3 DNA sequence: TGTGCCAGCAGCCTTGGGCCATCGCTTAATGAAAAACTGTTTTTT. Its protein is CASSLGPSLNEKLFF.

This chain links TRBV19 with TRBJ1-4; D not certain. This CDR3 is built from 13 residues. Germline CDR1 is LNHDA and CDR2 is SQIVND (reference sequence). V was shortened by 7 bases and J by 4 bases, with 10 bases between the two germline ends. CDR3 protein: CASNKGDNEKLFF. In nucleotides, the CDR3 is TGTGCCAGTAACAAAGGAGATAATGAAAAACTGTTTTTT. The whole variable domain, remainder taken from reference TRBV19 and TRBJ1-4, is DGGITQSPKYLFRKEGQNVTLSCEQNLNHDAMYWYRQDPGQGLRLIYYSQIVNDFQKGDIAEGYSVSREKKESFPLTVTSAQKNPTAFYLCASNKGDNEKLFFGSGTQLSVL.

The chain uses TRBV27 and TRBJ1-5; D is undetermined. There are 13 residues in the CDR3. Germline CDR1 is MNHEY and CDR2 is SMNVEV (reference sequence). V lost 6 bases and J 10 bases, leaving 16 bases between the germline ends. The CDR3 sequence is CASSPQVYEPQHF. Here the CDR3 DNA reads TGTGCCAGCAGCCCCCAGGTTTATGAACCCCAGCATTTT.

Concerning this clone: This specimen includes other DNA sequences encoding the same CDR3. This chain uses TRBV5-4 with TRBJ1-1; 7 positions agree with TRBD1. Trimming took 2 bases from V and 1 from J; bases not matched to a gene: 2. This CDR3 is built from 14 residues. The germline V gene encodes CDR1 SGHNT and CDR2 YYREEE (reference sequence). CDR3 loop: CASSFRDRNTEAFF. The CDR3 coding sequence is TGTGCCAGCAGCTTCCGGGACAGGAACACTGAAGCTTTCTTT.

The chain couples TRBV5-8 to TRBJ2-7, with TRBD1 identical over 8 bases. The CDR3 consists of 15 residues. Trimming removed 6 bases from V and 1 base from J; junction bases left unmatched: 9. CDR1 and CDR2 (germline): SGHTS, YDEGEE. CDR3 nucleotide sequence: TGTGCCAGCACACCGATGACAGGGGTATCCTACGAGCAGTACTTC. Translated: CASTPMTGVSYEQYF.

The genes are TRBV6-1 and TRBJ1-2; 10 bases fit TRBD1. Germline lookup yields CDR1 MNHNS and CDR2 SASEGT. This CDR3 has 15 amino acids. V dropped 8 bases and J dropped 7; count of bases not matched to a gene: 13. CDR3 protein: CASQEGTGEVGGYTF. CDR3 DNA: TGTGCCAGCCAGGAGGGGACAGGGGAAGTAGGTGGCTACACCTTC.

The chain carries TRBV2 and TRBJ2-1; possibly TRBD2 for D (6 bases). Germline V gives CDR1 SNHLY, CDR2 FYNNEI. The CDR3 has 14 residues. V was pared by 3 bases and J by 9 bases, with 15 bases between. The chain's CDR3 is CASSDPGLRGEQFF. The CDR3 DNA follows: TGTGCCAGCAGTGATCCGGGACTCCGTGGTGAGCAGTTCTTC.

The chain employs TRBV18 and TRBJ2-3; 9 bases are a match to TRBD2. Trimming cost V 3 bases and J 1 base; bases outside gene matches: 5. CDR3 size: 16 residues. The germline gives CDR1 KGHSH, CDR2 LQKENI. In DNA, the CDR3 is TGTGCCAGCTCACCGCTAGCGGGAAGGGGCACAGATACGCAGTATTTT. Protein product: CASSPLAGRGTDTQYF. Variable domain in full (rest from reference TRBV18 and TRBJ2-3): NAGVMQNPRHLVRRRGQEARLRCSPMKGHSHVYWYRQLPEEGLKFMVYLQKENIIDESGMPKERFSAEFPKEGPSILRIQQVVRGDSAAYFCASSPLAGRGTDTQYFGPGTRLTVL.

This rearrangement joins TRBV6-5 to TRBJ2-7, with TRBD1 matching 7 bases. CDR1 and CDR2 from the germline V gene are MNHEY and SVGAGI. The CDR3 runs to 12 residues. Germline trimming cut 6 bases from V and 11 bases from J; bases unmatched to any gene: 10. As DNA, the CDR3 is TGTGCCAGCAGCCCAACCGGGACAGTGGAGTACTTC. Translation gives CASSPTGTVEYF.

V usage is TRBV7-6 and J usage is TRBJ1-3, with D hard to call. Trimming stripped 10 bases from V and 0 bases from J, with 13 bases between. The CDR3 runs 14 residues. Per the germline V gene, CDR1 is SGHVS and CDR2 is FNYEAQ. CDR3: CAITETLSGNTIYF. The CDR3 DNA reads TGTGCCATCACCGAGACACTCTCTGGAAACACCATATATTTT.

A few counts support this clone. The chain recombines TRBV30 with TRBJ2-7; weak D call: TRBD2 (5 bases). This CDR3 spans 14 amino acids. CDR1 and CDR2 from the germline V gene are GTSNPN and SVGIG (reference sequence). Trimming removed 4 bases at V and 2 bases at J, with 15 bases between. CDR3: CAWTPAAVAYEQYF. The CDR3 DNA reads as TGTGCCTGGACCCCAGCGGCAGTTGCCTACGAGCAGTACTTC.

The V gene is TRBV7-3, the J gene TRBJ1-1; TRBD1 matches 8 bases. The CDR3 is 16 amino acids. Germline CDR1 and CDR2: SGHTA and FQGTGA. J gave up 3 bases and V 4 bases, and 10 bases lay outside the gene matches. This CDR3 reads CASSSQGAHAYTEAFF. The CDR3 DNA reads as TGTGCCAGCAGCTCTCAGGGGGCTCACGCATACACTGAAGCTTTCTTT.

For the CDR3, the DNA is TGTGCCAGCAGCCAAAGGCAGGAAGCCTATGGCTACACCTTC. It encodes CASSQRQEAYGYTF. The chain is built from TRBV14 and TRBJ1-2; D remains ambiguous. Germline V gene data show CDR1 as SGHDN and CDR2 as FVKESK. V was pared by 2 bases and J by 4 bases, with 11 bases between. The CDR3 extends over 14 amino acids. Using reference TRBV14 and TRBJ1-2 for the parts outside the CDR3, the full variable domain is EAGVTQFPSHSVIEKGQTVTLRCDPISGHDNLYWYRRVMGKEIKFLLHFVKESKQDESGMPNNRFLAERTGGTYSTLKVQPAELEDSGVYFCASSQRQEAYGYTFGSGTRLTVV.

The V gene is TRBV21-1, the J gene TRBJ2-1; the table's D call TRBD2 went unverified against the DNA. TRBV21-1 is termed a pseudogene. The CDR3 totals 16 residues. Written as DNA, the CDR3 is TGTGCCAGCAGCAAACGTGGCGCTAGCGGCTACAATGAGCAGTTCTTC. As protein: CASSKRGASGYNEQFF.